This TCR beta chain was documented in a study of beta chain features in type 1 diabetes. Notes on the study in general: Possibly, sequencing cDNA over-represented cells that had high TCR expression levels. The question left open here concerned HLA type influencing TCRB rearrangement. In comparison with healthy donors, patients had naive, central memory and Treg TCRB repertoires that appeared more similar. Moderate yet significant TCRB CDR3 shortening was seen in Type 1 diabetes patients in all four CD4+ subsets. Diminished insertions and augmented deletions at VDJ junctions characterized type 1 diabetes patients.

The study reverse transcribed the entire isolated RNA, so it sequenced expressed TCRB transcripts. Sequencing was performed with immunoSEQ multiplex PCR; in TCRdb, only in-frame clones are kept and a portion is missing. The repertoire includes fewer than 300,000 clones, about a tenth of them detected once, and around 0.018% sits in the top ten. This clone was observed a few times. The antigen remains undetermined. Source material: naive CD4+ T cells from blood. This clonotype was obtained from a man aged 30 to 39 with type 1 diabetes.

CDR3 protein: CASSTGQHNSPLHF. CDR3 nucleotide sequence: TGTGCCAGCAGTACGGGACAGCATAATTCACCCCTCCACTTT. V and J are TRBV6-6 and TRBJ1-6, with 7 bases identical to TRBD1. Trimming took 5 bases from V and 5 from J; bases not matched to a gene: 3. The CDR3 loop spans 14 amino acids. Germline V gene data show CDR1 as MNHNY and CDR2 as SVGAGI (reference sequence).